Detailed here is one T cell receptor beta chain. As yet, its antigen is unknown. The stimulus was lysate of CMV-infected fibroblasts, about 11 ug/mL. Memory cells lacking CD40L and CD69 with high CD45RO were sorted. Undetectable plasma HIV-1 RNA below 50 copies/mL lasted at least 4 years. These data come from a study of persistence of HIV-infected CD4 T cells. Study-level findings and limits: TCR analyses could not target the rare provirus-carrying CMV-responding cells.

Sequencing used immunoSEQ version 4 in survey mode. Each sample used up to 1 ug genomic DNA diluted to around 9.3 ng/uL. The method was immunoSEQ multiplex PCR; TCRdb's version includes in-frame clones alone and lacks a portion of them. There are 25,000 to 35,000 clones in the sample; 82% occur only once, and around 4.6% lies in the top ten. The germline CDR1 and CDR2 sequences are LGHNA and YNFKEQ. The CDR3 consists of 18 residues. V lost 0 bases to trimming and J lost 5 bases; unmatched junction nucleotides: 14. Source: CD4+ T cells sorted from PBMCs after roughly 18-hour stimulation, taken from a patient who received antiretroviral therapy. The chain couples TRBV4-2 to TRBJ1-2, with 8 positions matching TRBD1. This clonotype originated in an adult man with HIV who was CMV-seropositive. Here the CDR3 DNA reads TGTGCCAGCAGCCAAGAAATGGTTTGGGACAGGCGGTGGTATGGCTACACCTTC. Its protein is CASSQEMVWDRRWYGYTF.